The next 3 T cell receptor beta chains were all read from a single sample in a study of blood T cell repertoires in COVID-19. TCRdb's copy holds only in-frame clones and misses some; the assay was immunoSEQ multiplex PCR. The sample lists around 75,000 clones, approximately 90% seen once, with 1.1% to 1.5% in the top ten. Sequencing was carried out using peripheral blood. These receptors were obtained from a human donor in a cohort sampled during active COVID-19.

The V and J genes are TRBV11-3 and TRBJ2-7; 8 bases are shared with TRBD1. Germline V gene lookup returns CDR1 SGHNT and CDR2 YENEEA. This CDR3 spans 15 amino acids. The V and J ends lost 5 bases and 2 bases, in that order; junction bases with no gene match: 8. In DNA form, the CDR3 reads TGTGCCAGCAGCGCAGACAGGGGACCGACCTACGAGCAGTACGTC. This encodes CASSADRGPTYEQYV.

V usage is TRBV27 and J usage is TRBJ2-2, with a weak D call TRBD2 (5 bases). Per the germline V gene, CDR1 is MNHEY and CDR2 is SMNVEV (reference sequence). V lost 3 bases, J lost 3 bases, and 11 bases lay in between. The CDR3 has 15 amino acids. The CDR3 DNA sequence: TGTGCCAGCAGTTTCCGGGGAGTCGACACCGGGGAGCTGTTTTTT. This sequence encodes CASSFRGVDTGELFF.

V is TRBV7-9 and J is TRBJ2-7; 7 bases line up with TRBD2. V gave up 5 bases and J gave up 2 bases; unmatched junction bases: 6. The germline CDR1 and CDR2 sequences are SEHNR and FQNEAQ (reference sequence). This CDR3 region has 14 residues. The CDR3 protein is CASSDTSAAYEQYF. The CDR3 bases are TGTGCCAGCAGCGATACTAGCGCCGCCTACGAGCAGTACTTC.